This T cell receptor beta chain derives from a study of blood T cell repertoires in COVID-19. At the level of the study: Both acute and convalescent COVID-19 samples were obtained from the United States, Italy and Spain. T cells, B-cell-depleted T cells, or PBMCs provided the cDNA or gDNA that served as material.

Authors' processing steps: Amplifying reference gene primers gave estimates of nucleated cell counts. Sequencing was performed with immunoSEQ multiplex PCR; in TCRdb, only in-frame clones are kept and a portion is missing. The V and J calls and the clone size are those of that table, but D and trimming were determined from the DNA. The sample carries about 40,000 clones, approximately 81% recorded once. The CDR3 has 12 residues. Trimming removed 4 bases from V and 5 bases from J, with 8 bases in between. Sequencing was carried out using peripheral blood. This receptor was identified in a human donor in a cohort sampled during active COVID-19. The V and J genes are TRBV12-3 or TRBV12-4 and TRBJ1-1, with a tentative D call TRBD1 (6 bases). The CDR3, as DNA: TGTGCCAGCAGTTCGGACAGTACTGAAGCTTTCTTT. Protein: CASSSDSTEAFF.